This TCR beta chain emerged from a study of blood T cell repertoires in COVID-19. For the study at large: Researchers got acute and convalescent COVID-19 samples from the United States, Italy and Spain. Sample material is recorded as cDNA or gDNA derived from T cells, B-cell-depleted T cells, or PBMCs.

The assay was immunoSEQ multiplex PCR, and TCRdb's table has in-frame clones only and misses some. The sample includes approximately 130,000 clones, over 80% of them seen just once. Germline trimming cut 5 bases from V and 3 bases from J; bases unmatched to any gene: 9. The CDR3 is made up of 15 amino acids. Germline lookup yields CDR1 SGHTA and CDR2 FQGNSA. This clone came up once. Sequenced material: peripheral blood. The TCR was taken from a man between 50 and 59 years old with active COVID-19. This chain joins TRBV7-2 and TRBJ2-7, with TRBD1 matching 8 bases. The CDR3 here is CASSPLGQADYEQYF. In DNA, the CDR3 is TGTGCCAGCAGCCCTTTGGGACAGGCTGACTACGAGCAGTACTTC.